The present T cell receptor (beta chain) was sequenced within a study of shared clonotypes between healthy human individuals. Generated by immunoSEQ multiplex PCR, the TCRdb table keeps only in-frame clones and is missing some. The repertoire holds roughly 2,000,000 clones, with 80% to 95% as singletons. The CDR3 sequence is 19 residues long. CDR1 and CDR2 (germline): WNHNN, SYGVQD (reference sequence). Unmatched junction bases numbered 21, after V lost 8 bases and J lost 7 bases. This clone came up once. Only CD45RO-negative cells positively selected for CCR7 counted as naive CD8 cells, so terminally differentiated effector memory CD45RA+ cells were excluded.

The receptor's source is a man aged 18-30 years in good health. Some clones in this sample may be carry-over from other donors' samples. V is TRBV10-1 and J is TRBJ2-1, with TRBD2 matching 12 bases. Sequencing input: naive CD8+ T cells from PBMCs. CDR3 amino acids: CASLEVRIRLAGAGNEQFF. CDR3 nucleotides: TGCGCCAGCCTCGAGGTCAGGATAAGACTAGCGGGAGCCGGGAATGAGCAGTTCTTC.